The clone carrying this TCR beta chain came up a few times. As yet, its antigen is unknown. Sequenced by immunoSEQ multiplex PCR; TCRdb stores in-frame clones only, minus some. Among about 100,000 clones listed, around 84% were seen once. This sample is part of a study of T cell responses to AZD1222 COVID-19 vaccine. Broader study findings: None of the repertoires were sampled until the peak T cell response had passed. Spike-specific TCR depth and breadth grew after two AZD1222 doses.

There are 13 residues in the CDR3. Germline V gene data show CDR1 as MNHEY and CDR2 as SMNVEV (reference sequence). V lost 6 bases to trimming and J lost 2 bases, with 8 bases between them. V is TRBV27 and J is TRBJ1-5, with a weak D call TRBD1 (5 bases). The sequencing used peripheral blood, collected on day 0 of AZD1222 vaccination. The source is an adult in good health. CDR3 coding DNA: TGTGCCAGCAGGGGGCTAGGCAATCAGCCCCAGCATTTT. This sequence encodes CASRGLGNQPQHF.